The 7 T cell receptor beta chains below were found in one sample sequenced in a study of cytomegalovirus exposure and HLA in healthy donors. Assay: immunoSEQ multiplex PCR; the TCRdb copy retains only in-frame clones and omits some. The table includes about 120,000 clones, more than 75% detected once. Sequenced: PBMCs. These receptor sequences come from a woman aged 18 to 35 in good health and CMV-seropositive.

J is TRBJ1-2 and V is TRBV21-1; the table gives TRBD1 as D, unverified against the DNA. TRBV21-1 is a pseudogene segment. The CDR3 has 15 amino acids. CDR3 sequence reads: CASSKAKADTYGYTF. The CDR3 coding sequence is TGTGCCAGCAGCAAAGCCAAGGCAGACACCTATGGCTACACCTTC.

V and J are TRBV7-2 and TRBJ2-7; D is possibly TRBD2 (5 bases). The CDR3 covers 14 residues. Germline V gene sequence: CDR1 SGHTA, CDR2 FQGNSA. Trimming cost V 5 bases and J 6 bases, with 17 bases left between them. The CDR3 DNA reads as TGTGCCAGCAGCCCCCGGACTTCCTTGGGCGAGCAGTACTTC. This translates into CASSPRTSLGEQYF.

The chain has TRBV29-1 and TRBJ2-7; tentatively, D is TRBD1 (5 bases). The CDR3 is 12 residues long. V lost 5 bases to trimming and J lost 4 bases, with 12 bases between them. Germline loops: CDR1 SQVTM, CDR2 ANQGSEA. The chain's CDR3 is CSVLDSRYEQYF. In nucleotides, the CDR3 is TGCAGCGTTCTCGACAGTCGATACGAGCAGTACTTC.

J is TRBJ1-4 and V is TRBV11-2; tentative D call: TRBD1 (5 bases). V gave up 5 bases and J gave up 10 bases, with 20 bases separating them. The length of the CDR3 is 15 residues. Germline-derived CDR1 and CDR2 are SGHAT and FQNNGV. The CDR3 nucleotides are TGTGCCAGCAGCCCCGTCAGGGCGACGGATAGAAAACTGTTTTTT. The encoded protein is CASSPVRATDRKLFF.

CDR3 residues: CASSLYRANTEAFF. CDR3 sequence (DNA): TGTGCCAGCAGCTTGTACAGGGCTAACACTGAAGCTTTCTTT. This chain links TRBV5-8 with TRBJ1-1, with D perhaps TRBD1 (6 bases). This CDR3 is built from 14 residues. Per germline, CDR1 SGHTS and CDR2 YDEGEE. Trimming removed 1 base from V and 2 bases from J, with 9 bases in between.

This clone appeared a single time. The V call is TRBV19, the J call TRBJ1-1; TRBD1 aligns across 9 bases. The V and J ends lost 10 bases and 2 bases, in that order; junction bases with no gene match: 11. Per germline, CDR1 LNHDA and CDR2 SQIVND (reference sequence). This CDR3 comprises 15 residues. DNA of the CDR3: TGTGCCACCTCGACCTCGACAGGGGGTAACACTGAAGCTTTCTTT. Its translation: CATSTSTGGNTEAFF.

This rearrangement joins TRBV10-3 to TRBJ2-3, with 10 bases that match TRBD2. Trimming removed 4 bases from V and 4 bases from J; junction bases left unmatched: 5. Per the germline V gene, CDR1 is ENHRY and CDR2 is SYGVKD. This CDR3 has 15 amino acids. The CDR3 DNA reads TGTGCCATCAGTGGGTCTAGCGGGAGTGCAGATACGCAGTATTTT. Translation: CAISGSSGSADTQYF.